This T cell receptor beta chain was captured in a study of blood T cell repertoires in COVID-19. Background on the study: Nucleic acid was either cDNA or gDNA, and it came from T cells, B-cell-depleted T cells, or PBMCs.

Source study methods: For nucleated cells, counts were estimated from reference gene primer amplification. Only in-frame clones appear in the TCRdb table, and some are missing; sequencing was by immunoSEQ multiplex PCR. V, J and clone size reflect that table, while D and trimming were determined from the DNA. This sample has roughly 190,000 clones, with around 76% found just once. This sequence was found in a woman in her fifties or sixties with active or convalescent COVID-19. The specimen sequenced was peripheral blood.

This CDR3 reads CASSLWDRELCNQPQHF. The CDR3 nucleotides read TGTGCCAGCAGTTTATGGGACAGGGAGTTGTGCAATCAGCCCCAGCATTTT. The chain links TRBV27 to TRBJ1-5; 9 bases agree with TRBD1. This CDR3 is built from 17 residues. V shed 1 base and J 2 bases; nucleotides not matched to a gene: 6. The germline CDR1 and CDR2 sequences are MNHEY and SMNVEV (reference sequence).